The rows below give T cell receptor beta chains drawn from one sample of a study of CD8+ T cells in alopecia areata. The method was immunoSEQ multiplex PCR; TCRdb's version includes in-frame clones alone and lacks a portion of them. Seen here are 110,000 or so clones, less than 70% observed once, and the top ten hold 3% to 4%. Source: CD4+ T cells sorted from blood, taken at week 24, from a patient treated with tofacitinib. The receptors shown here come from a human donor with alopecia areata. Both conserved end residues are part of each CDR3. The D gene is left open where the match is weak. The size entry is marked missing in some rows and otherwise reads once, few, many or a size class.

CDR3 DNA	CDR3 protein	clone size	V gene	J gene	D gene
TGCAGCGTTTTACAGGGGACCAATCAGCCCCAGCATTTT	CSVLQGTNQPQHF	-	TRBV29-1	TRBJ1-5	TRBD1
TGTGCCAGCAGCGGGGGACTCCACACCGGGGAGCTGTTTTTT	CASSGGLHTGELFF	-	TRBV7-2	TRBJ2-2	-
TGTGCCAGCAGTGCCGTACAGGGGGCCCGGACAGATACGCAGTATTTT	CASSAVQGARTDTQYF	-	TRBV6-6	TRBJ2-3	TRBD1
TGTGCCAGCAGTGACGTAGGCGCTGAAGCTTTCTTT	CASSDVGAEAFF	-	TRBV6-1	TRBJ1-1	-
TGCAGCGGAGGGGGCCGCTACGAGCAGTACTTC	CSGGGRYEQYF	-	TRBV29-1	TRBJ2-7	TRBD1
TGTGCCATCAGCGGGACAGCGGCGATCTACGCTGAAGCTTTCTTT	CAISGTAAIYAEAFF	-	TRBV10-3	TRBJ1-1	TRBD1
TGTGCCAGCAGCTCCAAGGGGACGGCTAACACTGAAGCTTTCTTT	CASSSKGTANTEAFF	-	TRBV7-9	TRBJ1-1	-
TGCGCCAGCACCCCCGACGGCCCTAGTTTAGTTGATGAGCAGTTCTTC	CASTPDGPSLVDEQFF	-	TRBV5-1	TRBJ2-1	-
TGTGCCAGCAGCCAAGGGGGGGATACGCAGTATTTT	CASSQGGDTQYF	-	TRBV4-2	TRBJ2-3	-
TGCAGCGTCGCCTCTAGCGGGTACCGCTACGAGCAGTACTTC	CSVASSGYRYEQYF	-	TRBV29-1	TRBJ2-7	TRBD2
TGCGCCAGCAGCCCAACAGGGCCCTACGAGCAGTACTTC	CASSPTGPYEQYF	-	TRBV4-3	TRBJ2-7	-
TGTGCCAGCAGCGTAGGCGGGGGGAGTAGGGAGACCCAGTACTTC	CASSVGGGSRETQYF	-	TRBV9	TRBJ2-5	TRBD2
TGTGCCAGCAGTGGGACGGCAGCTACGAGGCAGTACTTC	CASSGTAATRQYF	-	TRBV25-1	TRBJ2-7	-
TGTGCCAGCAGCCCTCGACAGGGTTCACCCCTCCACTTT	CASSPRQGSPLHF	-	TRBV7-9	TRBJ1-6	TRBD1
TGCAGCGCCCAGCCAGCGGGCAGGGAGACCCAGTACTTC	CSAQPAGRETQYF	-	TRBV29-1	TRBJ2-5	-
TGTGCCACCAGCAGAGCAAACCTGAAAGAGACCCAGTACTTC	CATSRANLKETQYF	-	TRBV15	TRBJ2-5	-
TGTGCCAGCAGCGCCTCAGGGGGATGGAATTCACCCCTCCACTTT	CASSASGGWNSPLHF	few	TRBV25-1	TRBJ1-6	TRBD1
TGTGCCAGTAGTAAGCGGATAAACACTGAAGCTTTCTTT	CASSKRINTEAFF	-	TRBV19	TRBJ1-1	-
TGTGCCAGCAGCCAAACGACTAGCGGCCAAGAGACCCAGTACTTC	CASSQTTSGQETQYF	-	TRBV4-2	TRBJ2-5	TRBD2
TGTGCCAGCATGCAGAGCTGGGAGCTCTCCTACAATGAGCAGTTCTTC	CASMQSWELSYNEQFF	-	TRBV2	TRBJ2-1	-
TGCGCCAGCAGCCAAGAAATGGGAGCTTCTCTGGGGCCCCAGCATTTT	CASSQEMGASLGPQHF	-	TRBV4-1	TRBJ1-5	-
TGTGCCATCAGTGAACAGGGCACCAATTCACCCCTCCACTTT	CAISEQGTNSPLHF	-	TRBV10-3	TRBJ1-6	-
TGCGCCAGCAGCCAAGATGGGCAGAAGGAAAACTTC	CASSQDGQKENF	-	TRBV4-1	TRBJ2-7	-
TGTGCCAGCAGCTTACTACAGGGAGCCAACTATGGCTACACCTTC	CASSLLQGANYGYTF	-	TRBV7-2	TRBJ1-2	-
TGCGCCAGCACACGGGACAGGGCAACGAACACCGGGGAGCTGTTTTTT	CASTRDRATNTGELFF	-	TRBV5-1	TRBJ2-2	TRBD1
TGCGCCAGCAGTCGGGACACCACCTACGAGCAGTACTTC	CASSRDTTYEQYF	-	TRBV4-1	TRBJ2-7	-
TGTGCCAGCAGCTTTGATGGGCAGGGCGATGGCTACACCTTC	CASSFDGQGDGYTF	-	TRBV5-4	TRBJ1-2	-
TGCGCCAGCAGCCTAGCCCCAGACAGGGTCCACGATACGCAGTATTTT	CASSLAPDRVHDTQYF	once	TRBV5-1	TRBJ2-3	TRBD1
TGTGCCAGCAGAGGGGGCAATTCACCCCTCCACTTT	CASRGGNSPLHF	-	TRBV25-1	TRBJ1-6	TRBD1
TGTGCCAGCACCCCACTAGCGGGGGGGTCTCGCGGGGAGCTGTTTTTT	CASTPLAGGSRGELFF	-	TRBV2	TRBJ2-2	TRBD2
TGTGCCAGCAGGAAGTCCAGGGGCGAGGGGTTGAACACTGAAGCTTTCTTT	CASRKSRGEGLNTEAFF	-	TRBV27	TRBJ1-1	-
TGTGCCACCAGCAGAGATCTCGATTATACGCAGTATTTT	CATSRDLDYTQYF	-	TRBV15	TRBJ2-3	-
TGCAGCGTTGTCGGTCGACAGGAAGGCTACGAGCAGTACTTC	CSVVGRQEGYEQYF	-	TRBV29-1	TRBJ2-7	-
TGTGCCAGCAGTTACCTCCAGGGCTCAGGTGGCTACACCTTC	CASSYLQGSGGYTF	-	TRBV6-5	TRBJ1-2	-
TGCGCCAGCAGCTCCAACTCTGGAAACACCATATATTTT	CASSSNSGNTIYF	-	TRBV5-1	TRBJ1-3	-
TGCGCCAGCAGCCCCTCCTCCCGGAATGAGCAGTTCTTC	CASSPSSRNEQFF	-	TRBV5-1	TRBJ2-1	-
TGTGCCAGCACCATCAAGGAACCTAACTATGGCTACACCTTC	CASTIKEPNYGYTF	-	TRBV7-2	TRBJ1-2	-
TGTGCCAGCAGGCTCGGACTAGCCTGGGAGACCCAGTACTTC	CASRLGLAWETQYF	-	TRBV6-5	TRBJ2-5	TRBD2